The rows below give T cell receptor beta chains drawn from one sample of a study of PD-1 blockade in classical Hodgkin lymphoma. Repertoires were generated with immunoSEQ multiplex PCR, while TCRdb's copy carries only in-frame clones and drops some. The profile covers about 40,000 clones, with about 71% appearing a single time and about 3% taken by the ten largest. The input for sequencing was peripheral blood mononuclear cells (PBMCs), taken at baseline. Receptors were obtained from a human donor with classical Hodgkin lymphoma. CDR3s include the opening cysteine and the closing phenylalanine or tryptophan. Each record gives: clone size, CDR3 length, J gene, V gene, D gene, CDR3 protein, CDR3 DNA. A D gene is named only where the DNA matches it firmly. A clone size is listed for some rows: how often the clone was seen (once, few, many), or a class if it is expanded.

size: once
length: 14
J: TRBJ1-1
V: TRBV18
D: -
CDR3: CASSPRTENTEAFF
DNA: TGTGCCAGCTCACCCCGGACGGAGAACACTGAAGCTTTCTTT

size: -
length: 15
J: TRBJ2-2
V: TRBV7-2
D: -
CDR3: CASSRDRTDTGELFF
DNA: TGTGCCAGCTCGAGAGACCGGACAGACACCGGGGAGCTGTTTTTT

size: once
length: 15
J: TRBJ2-3
V: TRBV27
D: -
CDR3: CASSFLGRSTDTQYF
DNA: TGTGCCAGCAGTTTCTTGGGTAGGTCCACAGATACGCAGTATTTT

size: few
length: 14
J: TRBJ2-7
V: TRBV19
D: TRBD2
CDR3: CASSIRAGAYEQYF
DNA: TGTGCCAGTAGTATTCGGGCGGGAGCCTACGAGCAGTACTTC

size: -
length: 15
J: TRBJ2-7
V: TRBV9
D: -
CDR3: CASSVGSQGLYEQYF
DNA: TGTGCCAGCAGCGTAGGATCCCAGGGCCTCTACGAGCAGTACTTC

size: -
length: 13
J: TRBJ2-5
V: TRBV5-4
D: -
CDR3: CASSLGQGETQYF
DNA: TGTGCCAGCAGCTTGGGGCAGGGGGAGACCCAGTACTTC

size: few
length: 15
J: TRBJ2-4
V: TRBV6-6
D: -
CDR3: CASTEPGERKNIQYF
DNA: TGTGCCAGCACCGAACCTGGGGAGAGAAAAAACATTCAGTACTTC

size: -
length: 13
J: TRBJ1-1
V: TRBV5-8
D: -
CDR3: CASTPRGVAEAFF
DNA: TGTGCCAGCACCCCGAGGGGGGTTGCAGAAGCTTTCTTT

size: -
length: 16
J: TRBJ2-7
V: TRBV5-6
D: TRBD2
CDR3: CASKPRWEREDYEQYF
DNA: TGTGCCAGCAAGCCGCGGTGGGAGCGGGAGGACTACGAGCAGTACTTC

size: -
length: 14
J: TRBJ2-5
V: TRBV6-5
D: TRBD2
CDR3: CASRRTGGLETQYF
DNA: TGTGCCAGCAGACGCACGGGGGGGTTGGAGACCCAGTACTTC

size: -
length: 12
J: TRBJ2-7
V: TRBV10-3
D: -
CDR3: CAISEGTYEQYF
DNA: TGTGCCATCAGCGAAGGGACTTACGAGCAGTACTTC

size: -
length: 15
J: TRBJ2-3
V: TRBV30
D: -
CDR3: CAWSVVDRFTDTQYF
DNA: TGTGCCTGGAGTGTAGTGGACAGATTCACAGATACGCAGTATTTT

size: -
length: 15
J: TRBJ2-2
V: TRBV11-2
D: TRBD1
CDR3: CASSLPGQRTGELFF
DNA: TGTGCCAGCAGCTTACCGGGACAGAGAACCGGGGAGCTGTTTTTT

size: -
length: 11
J: TRBJ1-1
V: TRBV6-1
D: -
CDR3: CASRGDTEAFF
DNA: TGTGCCAGCAGGGGGGACACTGAAGCTTTCTTT

size: -
length: 13
J: TRBJ2-7
V: TRBV6-5
D: -
CDR3: CASSANRESEQYF
DNA: TGTGCCAGCAGTGCGAACAGGGAGTCCGAGCAGTACTTC

size: -
length: 15
J: TRBJ1-2
V: TRBV5-4
D: -
CDR3: CASSLGGKGNYGYTF
DNA: TGTGCCAGCAGCTTGGGGGGTAAGGGGAACTATGGCTACACCTTC

size: -
length: 14
J: TRBJ2-3
V: TRBV30
D: -
CDR3: CAWSEGVGGDTQYF
DNA: TGTGCCTGGAGTGAAGGGGTGGGCGGAGATACGCAGTATTTT

size: -
length: 16
J: TRBJ2-3
V: TRBV9
D: -
CDR3: CASSGGSRGITDTQYF
DNA: TGTGCCAGCAGCGGGGGTTCTCGCGGGATTACAGATACGCAGTATTTT

size: -
length: 13
J: TRBJ1-2
V: TRBV7-9
D: TRBD1
CDR3: CASEAGGWGGYTF
DNA: TGTGCCAGCGAGGCAGGGGGCTGGGGCGGCTACACCTTC

size: few
length: 14
J: TRBJ2-6
V: TRBV2
D: -
CDR3: CASSEEGSANVLTF
DNA: TGTGCCAGCAGTGAAGAAGGGAGTGCCAACGTCCTGACTTTC

size: few
length: 13
J: TRBJ2-1
V: TRBV5-4
D: -
CDR3: CASSLGPYNEQFF
DNA: TGTGCCAGCAGCTTAGGGCCTTACAATGAGCAGTTCTTC

size: -
length: 15
J: TRBJ2-3
V: TRBV9
D: TRBD1
CDR3: CASSLKTGPTDTQYF
DNA: TGTGCCAGCAGCCTCAAGACAGGGCCCACAGATACGCAGTATTTT

size: -
length: 14
J: TRBJ1-3
V: TRBV27
D: -
CDR3: CASSLGAGAYTIYF
DNA: TGTGCCAGCAGCCTCGGGGCAGGGGCGTACACCATATATTTT

size: -
length: 17
J: TRBJ1-1
V: TRBV7-6
D: -
CDR3: CASSFRAATNMNTEAFF
DNA: TGTGCCAGCAGCTTTCGGGCGGCAACTAACATGAACACTGAAGCTTTCTTT

size: -
length: 14
J: TRBJ1-1
V: TRBV5-6
D: -
CDR3: CASSLPGGGTEAFF
DNA: TGTGCCAGCAGCTTGCCCGGGGGTGGCACTGAAGCTTTCTTT

size: -
length: 13
J: TRBJ2-1
V: TRBV10-3
D: TRBD2
CDR3: CAIRGGVRAEQFF
DNA: TGTGCCATCAGGGGGGGGGTTCGAGCAGAGCAGTTCTTC

size: -
length: 11
J: TRBJ2-2
V: TRBV4-1
D: -
CDR3: CASSTGGELFF
DNA: TGCGCCAGCAGCACGGGCGGGGAGCTGTTTTTT

size: -
length: 17
J: TRBJ2-3
V: TRBV7-6
D: TRBD2
CDR3: CASSLTSSGAIGDTQYF
DNA: TGTGCCAGCAGCTTAACGTCTAGCGGGGCCATAGGGGATACGCAGTATTTT

size: -
length: 16
J: TRBJ2-7
V: TRBV19
D: -
CDR3: CASSPSRRGPNYEQYF
DNA: TGTGCCAGTAGTCCCAGCCGGAGGGGGCCGAACTACGAGCAGTACTTC

size: -
length: 14
J: TRBJ1-1
V: TRBV5-4
D: -
CDR3: CASSFRGVGTEAFF
DNA: TGTGCCAGCAGCTTCCGGGGGGTGGGCACTGAAGCTTTCTTT

size: -
length: 14
J: TRBJ2-5
V: TRBV30
D: TRBD2
CDR3: CACRSGGGGKTQYF
DNA: TGTGCCTGCAGGAGTGGGGGGGGAGGAAAGACCCAGTACTTC

size: -
length: 20
J: TRBJ2-3
V: TRBV19
D: -
CDR3: CASSTIDREGTFRPTDTQYF
DNA: TGTGCCAGTAGTACAATCGACAGGGAGGGGACTTTCCGCCCCACAGATACGCAGTATTTT

size: -
length: 15
J: TRBJ2-1
V: TRBV9
D: TRBD2
CDR3: CASSVGTLGRNEQFF
DNA: TGTGCCAGCAGCGTAGGGACTCTCGGGAGGAATGAGCAGTTCTTC

size: -
length: 14
J: TRBJ2-5
V: TRBV19
D: -
CDR3: CASSIADNGETQYF
DNA: TGTGCCAGTAGTATAGCAGACAATGGAGAGACCCAGTACTTC

size: -
length: 14
J: TRBJ1-4
V: TRBV4-3
D: TRBD1
CDR3: CASSQAGTAEKLFF
DNA: TGCGCCAGCAGCCAAGCCGGGACAGCGGAAAAACTGTTTTTT

size: -
length: 16
J: TRBJ2-5
V: TRBV7-7
D: TRBD2
CDR3: CASSLRLAGVFETQYF
DNA: TGTGCTAGCAGCTTAAGACTAGCGGGAGTATTCGAGACCCAGTACTTC

size: few
length: 18
J: TRBJ2-3
V: TRBV6-1
D: TRBD2
CDR3: CASSELPWTSGGTDTQYF
DNA: TGTGCCAGCAGTGAACTGCCATGGACTAGCGGGGGCACAGATACGCAGTATTTT

size: -
length: 16
J: TRBJ1-2
V: TRBV4-2
D: -
CDR3: CASSQVGLIPVYGYTF
DNA: TGTGCCAGCAGCCAAGTGGGTCTCATTCCCGTCTATGGCTACACCTTC

size: -
length: 14
J: TRBJ1-4
V: TRBV19
D: -
CDR3: CASSNGGRGEKLFF
DNA: TGTGCCAGTAGTAACGGTGGCAGAGGTGAAAAACTGTTTTTT

size: -
length: 14
J: TRBJ2-1
V: TRBV30
D: -
CDR3: CAWRSGIGNNEQFF
DNA: TGTGCCTGGAGGTCCGGGATTGGGAACAATGAGCAGTTCTTC

size: few
length: 15
J: TRBJ1-1
V: TRBV28
D: -
CDR3: CASSYRGGIRVEAFF
DNA: TGTGCCAGCAGTTATCGTGGGGGCATAAGAGTGGAAGCTTTCTTT

size: few
length: 13
J: TRBJ2-5
V: TRBV6-5
D: -
CDR3: CASSAAGRGTQYF
DNA: TGTGCCAGCAGTGCCGCGGGTAGGGGAACCCAGTACTTC

size: -
length: 14
J: TRBJ1-1
V: TRBV7-9
D: TRBD1
CDR3: CASWGGQVNTEAFF
DNA: TGTGCCAGCTGGGGGGGACAGGTGAACACTGAAGCTTTCTTT